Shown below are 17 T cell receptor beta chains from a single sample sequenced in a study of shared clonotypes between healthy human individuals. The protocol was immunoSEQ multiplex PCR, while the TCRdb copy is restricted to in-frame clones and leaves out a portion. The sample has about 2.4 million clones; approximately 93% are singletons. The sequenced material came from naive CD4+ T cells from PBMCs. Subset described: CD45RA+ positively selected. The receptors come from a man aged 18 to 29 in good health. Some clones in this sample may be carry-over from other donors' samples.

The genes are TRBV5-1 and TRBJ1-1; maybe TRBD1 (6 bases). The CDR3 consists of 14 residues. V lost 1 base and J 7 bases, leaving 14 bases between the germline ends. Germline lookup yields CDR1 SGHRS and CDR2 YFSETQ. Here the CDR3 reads CASSLTSTGNEAFF. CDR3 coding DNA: TGCGCCAGCAGCTTGACGTCGACAGGCAATGAAGCTTTCTTT.

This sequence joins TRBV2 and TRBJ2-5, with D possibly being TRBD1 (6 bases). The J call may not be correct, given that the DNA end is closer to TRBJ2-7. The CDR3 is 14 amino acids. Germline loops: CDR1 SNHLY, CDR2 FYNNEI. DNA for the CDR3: TGTGCCAGCAGTGAAGAGGGGGTCCCCTACGAGCAGTACTTC. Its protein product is CASSEEGVPYEQYF.

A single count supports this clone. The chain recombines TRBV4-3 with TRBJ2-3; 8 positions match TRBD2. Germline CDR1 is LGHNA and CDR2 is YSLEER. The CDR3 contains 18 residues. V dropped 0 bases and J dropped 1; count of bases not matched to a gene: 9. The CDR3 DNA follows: TGCGCCAGCAGCCAAGAAATATACGGGAGGGCCGGCACAGATACGCAGTATTTT. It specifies CASSQEIYGRAGTDTQYF.

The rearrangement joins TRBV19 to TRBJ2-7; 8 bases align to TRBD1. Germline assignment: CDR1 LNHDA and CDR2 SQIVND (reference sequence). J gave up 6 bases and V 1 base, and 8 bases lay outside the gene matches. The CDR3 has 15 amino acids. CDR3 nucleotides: TGTGCCAGTAGTATAGTCGGACAGGGAAGGAGCGAGCAGTACTTC. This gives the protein CASSIVGQGRSEQYF.

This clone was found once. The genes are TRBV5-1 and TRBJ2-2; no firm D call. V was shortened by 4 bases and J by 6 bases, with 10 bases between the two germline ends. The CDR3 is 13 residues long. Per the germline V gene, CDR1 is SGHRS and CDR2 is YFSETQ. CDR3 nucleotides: TGCGCCAGCAGCCCCGACAATCCCGGGGAGCTGTTTTTT. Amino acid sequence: CASSPDNPGELFF.

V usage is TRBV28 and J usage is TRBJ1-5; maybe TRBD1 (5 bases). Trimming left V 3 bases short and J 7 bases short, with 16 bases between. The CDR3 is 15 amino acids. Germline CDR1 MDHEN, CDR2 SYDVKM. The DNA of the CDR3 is TGTGCCAGCAGTTTCCCGGGTCAGGGAAGCCAGCCCCAGCATTTT. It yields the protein CASSFPGQGSQPQHF.

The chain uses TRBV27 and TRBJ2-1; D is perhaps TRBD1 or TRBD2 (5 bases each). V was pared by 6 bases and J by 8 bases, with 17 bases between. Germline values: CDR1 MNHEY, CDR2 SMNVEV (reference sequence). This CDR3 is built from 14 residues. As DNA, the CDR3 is TGTGCCAGCAGACCTTGGGGCAGAGGGGATGAGCAGTTCTTC. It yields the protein CASRPWGRGDEQFF.

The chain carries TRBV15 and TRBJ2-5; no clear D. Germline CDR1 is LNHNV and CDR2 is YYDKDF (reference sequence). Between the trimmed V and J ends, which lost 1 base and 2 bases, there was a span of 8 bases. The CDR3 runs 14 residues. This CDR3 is CATSRGGNQETQYF. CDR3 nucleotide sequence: TGTGCCACCAGCAGAGGTGGGAATCAAGAGACCCAGTACTTC. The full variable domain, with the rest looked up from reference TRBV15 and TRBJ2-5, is DAMVIQNPRYQVTQFGKPVTLSCSQTLNHNVMYWYQQKSSQAPKLLFHYYDKDFNNEADTPDNFQSRRPNTSFCFLDIRSPGLGDTAMYLCATSRGGNQETQYFGPGTRLLVL.

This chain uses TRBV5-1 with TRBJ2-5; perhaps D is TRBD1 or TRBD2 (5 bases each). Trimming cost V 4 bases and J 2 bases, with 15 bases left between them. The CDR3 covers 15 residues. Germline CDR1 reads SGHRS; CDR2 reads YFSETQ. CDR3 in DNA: TGCGCCAGCAGCAGGATACCGGGGCTTCAAGAGACCCAGTACTTC. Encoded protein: CASSRIPGLQETQYF.

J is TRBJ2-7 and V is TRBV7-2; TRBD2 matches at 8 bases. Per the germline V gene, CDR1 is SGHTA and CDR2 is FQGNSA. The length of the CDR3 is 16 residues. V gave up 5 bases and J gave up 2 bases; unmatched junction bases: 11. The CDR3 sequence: CASSEPGSGKPYEQYF. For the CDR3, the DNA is TGTGCCAGCAGCGAACCGGGTAGCGGGAAGCCCTACGAGCAGTACTTC. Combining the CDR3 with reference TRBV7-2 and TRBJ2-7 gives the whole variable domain GAGVSQSPSNKVTEKGKDVELRCDPISGHTALYWYRQSLGQGLEFLIYFQGNSAPDKSGLPSDRFSAERTGGSVSTLTIQRTQQEDSAVYLCASSEPGSGKPYEQYFGPGTRLTVT.

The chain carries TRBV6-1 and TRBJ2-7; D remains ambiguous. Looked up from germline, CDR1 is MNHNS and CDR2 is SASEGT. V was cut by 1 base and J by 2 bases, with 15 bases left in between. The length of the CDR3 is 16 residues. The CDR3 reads CASSEVGHPVAYEQYF. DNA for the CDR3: TGTGCCAGCAGTGAAGTAGGTCATCCTGTAGCCTACGAGCAGTACTTC.

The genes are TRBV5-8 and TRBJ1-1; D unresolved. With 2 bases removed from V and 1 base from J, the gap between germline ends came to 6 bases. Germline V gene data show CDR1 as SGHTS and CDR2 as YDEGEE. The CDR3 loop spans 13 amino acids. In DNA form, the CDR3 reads TGTGCCAGCAGCTTTGAGCAGAACACTGAAGCTTTCTTT. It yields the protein CASSFEQNTEAFF.

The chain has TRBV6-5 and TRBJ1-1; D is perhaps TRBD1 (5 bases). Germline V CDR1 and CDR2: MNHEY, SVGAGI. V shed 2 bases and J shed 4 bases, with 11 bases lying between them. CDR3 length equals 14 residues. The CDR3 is CASSYGGTSTEAFF. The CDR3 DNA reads TGTGCCAGCAGTTACGGCGGGACGAGCACTGAAGCTTTCTTT.

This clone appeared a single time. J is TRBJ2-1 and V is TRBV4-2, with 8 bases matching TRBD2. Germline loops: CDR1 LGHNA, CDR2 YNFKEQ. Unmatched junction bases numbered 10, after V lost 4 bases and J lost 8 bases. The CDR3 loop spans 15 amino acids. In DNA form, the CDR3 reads TGTGCCAGCAGCCCAAGGAGCGGGAGTACGTATGAGCAGTTCTTC. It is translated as CASSPRSGSTYEQFF.

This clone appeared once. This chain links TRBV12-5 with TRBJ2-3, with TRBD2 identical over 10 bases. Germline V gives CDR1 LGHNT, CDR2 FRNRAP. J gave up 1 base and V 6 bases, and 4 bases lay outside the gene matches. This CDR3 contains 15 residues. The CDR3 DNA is TGTGCTAGTGGCTCTGGGACTAGCGGCACAGATACGCAGTATTTT. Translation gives CASGSGTSGTDTQYF.

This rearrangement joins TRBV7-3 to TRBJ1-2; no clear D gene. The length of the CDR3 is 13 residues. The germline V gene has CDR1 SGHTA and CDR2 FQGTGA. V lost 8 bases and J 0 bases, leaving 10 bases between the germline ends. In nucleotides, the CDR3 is TGTGCCAGCGGTATGGACGCTAACTATGGCTACACCTTC. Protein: CASGMDANYGYTF.

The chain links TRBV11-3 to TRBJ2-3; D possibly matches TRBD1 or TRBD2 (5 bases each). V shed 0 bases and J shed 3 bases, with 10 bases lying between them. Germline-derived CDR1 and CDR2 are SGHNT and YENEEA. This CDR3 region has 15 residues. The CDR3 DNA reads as TGTGCCAGCAGCTTAGAGTTGGGACCAACAGATACGCAGTATTTT. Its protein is CASSLELGPTDTQYF.